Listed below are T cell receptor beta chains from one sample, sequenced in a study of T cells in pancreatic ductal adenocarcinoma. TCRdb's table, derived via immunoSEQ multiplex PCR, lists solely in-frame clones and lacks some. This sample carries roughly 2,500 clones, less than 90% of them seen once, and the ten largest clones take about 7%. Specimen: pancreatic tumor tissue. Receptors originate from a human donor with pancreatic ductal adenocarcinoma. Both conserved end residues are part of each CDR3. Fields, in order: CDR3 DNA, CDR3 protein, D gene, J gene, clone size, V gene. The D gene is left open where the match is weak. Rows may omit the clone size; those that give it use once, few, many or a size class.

CDR3 DNA: TGTGCCAGCAGAAGCGGGAGCTACTCCTACGAGCAGTACTTC
CDR3 protein: CASRSGSYSYEQYF
D gene: TRBD2
J gene: TRBJ2-7
clone size: once
V gene: TRBV2

CDR3 DNA: TGCGCCAGCAGCTTCGGACAGGGGGGAGAGACCCAGTACTTC
CDR3 protein: CASSFGQGGETQYF
D gene: TRBD1
J gene: TRBJ2-5
clone size: .
V gene: TRBV5-1

CDR3 DNA: TGTGCCAGCAGCCGAAACGGACTAGCGGGGGGACATGAGCAGTTCTTC
CDR3 protein: CASSRNGLAGGHEQFF
D gene: TRBD2
J gene: TRBJ2-1
clone size: few
V gene: TRBV13

CDR3 DNA: TGTGCCAGCGGGGCTGTACCAGAGACCCAGTACTTC
CDR3 protein: CASGAVPETQYF
D gene: .
J gene: TRBJ2-5
clone size: .
V gene: TRBV2

CDR3 DNA: TGTGCCAGTAGTATAGGAGGCTATGGCTCCTACGAGCAGTACTTC
CDR3 protein: CASSIGGYGSYEQYF
D gene: .
J gene: TRBJ2-7
clone size: .
V gene: TRBV19

CDR3 DNA: TGTGCCATCAGTGAGGGTACAGAATACGAGCAGTACTTC
CDR3 protein: CAISEGTEYEQYF
D gene: .
J gene: TRBJ2-7
clone size: .
V gene: TRBV10-3

CDR3 DNA: TGTGCCAGCAGCACGGGGGATCGTAACTATGGCTACACCTTC
CDR3 protein: CASSTGDRNYGYTF
D gene: .
J gene: TRBJ1-2
clone size: .
V gene: TRBV7-8

CDR3 DNA: TGTGCCAGTAGCGCTCGAGCCGCCGGGGGCTCTGGAAACACCATATATTTT
CDR3 protein: CASSARAAGGSGNTIYF
D gene: .
J gene: TRBJ1-3
clone size: .
V gene: TRBV19

CDR3 DNA: TGTGCCAGTAGTAGGACAGGAGCTAACTATGGCTACACCTTC
CDR3 protein: CASSRTGANYGYTF
D gene: TRBD1
J gene: TRBJ1-2
clone size: .
V gene: TRBV19

CDR3 DNA: TGTGCCAGCAGCTTAGGCGGCGGACCCGGAGGGCAGTATTTT
CDR3 protein: CASSLGGGPGGQYF
D gene: .
J gene: TRBJ2-3
clone size: .
V gene: TRBV7-2

CDR3 DNA: TGTGCCAGCAGCTTAACAGCCGATTCCTACGAGCAGTACTTC
CDR3 protein: CASSLTADSYEQYF
D gene: .
J gene: TRBJ2-7
clone size: .
V gene: TRBV7-6

CDR3 DNA: TGCGCCAGCAGCTTGGAAGGCACCGGGGGCGAGCAGTACTTC
CDR3 protein: CASSLEGTGGEQYF
D gene: .
J gene: TRBJ2-7
clone size: .
V gene: TRBV5-1

CDR3 DNA: TGCGCCAGCAGCCAAGAGGGCACAGGGGTTTTCTACGAGCAGTACTTC
CDR3 protein: CASSQEGTGVFYEQYF
D gene: TRBD1
J gene: TRBJ2-7
clone size: .
V gene: TRBV4-1

CDR3 DNA: TGTGCCAGTCAAGCCCTAGCGGGTCTCACAGATACGCAGTATTTT
CDR3 protein: CASQALAGLTDTQYF
D gene: TRBD2
J gene: TRBJ2-3
clone size: .
V gene: TRBV2

CDR3 DNA: TGTGCCAGCATGTCTAGCGGGAGGGCCAAGGCCAAAAACATTCAGTACTTC
CDR3 protein: CASMSSGRAKAKNIQYF
D gene: TRBD2
J gene: TRBJ2-4
clone size: .
V gene: TRBV2

CDR3 DNA: TGTGCCAGCAGCCAAGTTGAGACAGTAGCCTACGAGCAGTACTTC
CDR3 protein: CASSQVETVAYEQYF
D gene: .
J gene: TRBJ2-7
clone size: once
V gene: TRBV4-2

CDR3 DNA: TGTGCCAGCAGACCCGGACAGGGTGGGGGAGAAAAACTGTTTTTT
CDR3 protein: CASRPGQGGGEKLFF
D gene: TRBD1
J gene: TRBJ1-4
clone size: .
V gene: TRBV27

CDR3 DNA: TGTGCCAGCAGCAACCTCGGTGGTGCCTACGAGCAGTACTTC
CDR3 protein: CASSNLGGAYEQYF
D gene: .
J gene: TRBJ2-7
clone size: .
V gene: TRBV28

CDR3 DNA: TGTGCCAGCAGCTTGAGTCCGACTAGCACAGATACGCAGTATTTT
CDR3 protein: CASSLSPTSTDTQYF
D gene: .
J gene: TRBJ2-3
clone size: .
V gene: TRBV5-4

CDR3 DNA: TGCGCCAGGAACTATGTTGGGAACACTGAAGCTTTCTTT
CDR3 protein: CARNYVGNTEAFF
D gene: .
J gene: TRBJ1-1
clone size: .
V gene: TRBV5-1

CDR3 DNA: TGTGCCAGCAGTTTGGAGGGGGCGGGATATGGCTACACCTTC
CDR3 protein: CASSLEGAGYGYTF
D gene: TRBD1
J gene: TRBJ1-2
clone size: .
V gene: TRBV28

CDR3 DNA: TGTGCCAGCTCACCAAATTCGGACTCCGAGCAGTTCTTC
CDR3 protein: CASSPNSDSEQFF
D gene: .
J gene: TRBJ2-1
clone size: .
V gene: TRBV18

CDR3 DNA: TGTGCCAGCAGCTTGGGGGGAGGGACCTACAATGAGCAGTTCTTC
CDR3 protein: CASSLGGGTYNEQFF
D gene: TRBD2
J gene: TRBJ2-1
clone size: once
V gene: TRBV11-3

CDR3 DNA: TGTGCCAGCTCGACCGGGACTGGTCGCGATGAGCAGTTCTTC
CDR3 protein: CASSTGTGRDEQFF
D gene: .
J gene: TRBJ2-1
clone size: .
V gene: TRBV18

CDR3 DNA: TGTGCCAGCAGTCCCGGGATCATCCGCTCCGAGCAGTACTTC
CDR3 protein: CASSPGIIRSEQYF
D gene: .
J gene: TRBJ2-7
clone size: .
V gene: TRBV28

CDR3 DNA: TGCGCCAGCAGTGACCACCGGACAGGGGACTCTGGGGCCAACGTCCTGACTTTC
CDR3 protein: CASSDHRTGDSGANVLTF
D gene: TRBD1
J gene: TRBJ2-6
clone size: .
V gene: TRBV10-1

CDR3 DNA: TGTGCCAGTTCCCGGGACTTTAGCACCGGGGAGCTGTTTTTT
CDR3 protein: CASSRDFSTGELFF
D gene: .
J gene: TRBJ2-2
clone size: few
V gene: TRBV6-1

CDR3 DNA: TGTGCCAGCAGCCGAGGCCTACTGTCCTACGAGCAGTACTTC
CDR3 protein: CASSRGLLSYEQYF
D gene: .
J gene: TRBJ2-7
clone size: .
V gene: TRBV4-2

CDR3 DNA: TGTGCCAGCAGCCCCCAACAAACCGGGGAGCTGTTTTTT
CDR3 protein: CASSPQQTGELFF
D gene: .
J gene: TRBJ2-2
clone size: .
V gene: TRBV7-3

CDR3 DNA: TGTGCCAGCAGTGGGGACCAGGGGGGACCCACAGATACGCAGTATTTT
CDR3 protein: CASSGDQGGPTDTQYF
D gene: .
J gene: TRBJ2-3
clone size: few
V gene: TRBV2

CDR3 DNA: TGCAGTGCCACCGGTTACAATGAGCAGTTCTTC
CDR3 protein: CSATGYNEQFF
D gene: .
J gene: TRBJ2-1
clone size: .
V gene: TRBV20-1

CDR3 DNA: TGCGCCAGCAGCTGGGGGGGCGAGGGGATCCAATCAGCCCAGCATTTT
CDR3 protein: CASSWGGEGIQSAQHF
D gene: .
J gene: TRBJ1-5
clone size: .
V gene: TRBV5-1

CDR3 DNA: TGCGCCAGCAGAGCGGGCAGGGGGCGCGGCGAGCAGTACTTC
CDR3 protein: CASRAGRGRGEQYF
D gene: TRBD1
J gene: TRBJ2-7
clone size: once
V gene: TRBV5-1

CDR3 DNA: TGTGCCAGCAGCCTTAAGGGACAGGGGGAATATCAGCCCCAGCATTTT
CDR3 protein: CASSLKGQGEYQPQHF
D gene: TRBD1
J gene: TRBJ1-5
clone size: .
V gene: TRBV5-6

CDR3 DNA: TGTGCCAGCAGTTACGACCTGGTGGCGGGGTTTGCTGAAGCTTTCTTT
CDR3 protein: CASSYDLVAGFAEAFF
D gene: .
J gene: TRBJ1-1
clone size: few
V gene: TRBV6-5

CDR3 DNA: TGTGCCAGCAGCTCGGGTGGTAACATTCAGTACTTC
CDR3 protein: CASSSGGNIQYF
D gene: .
J gene: TRBJ2-4
clone size: few
V gene: TRBV11-3